This TCR beta chain is drawn from a study of long-term antiretroviral therapy in people with HIV. Study-level results: Blood collection from the mid-2000s to the late 2010s possibly occurred under older ART regimens.

The assay used was immunoSEQ (version v3.0), run at survey level. The data were produced by immunoSEQ multiplex PCR, yet TCRdb's version contains in-frame clones alone and is incomplete. The data show 30,000 to 40,000 clones, with 70% to 90% seen just once and over 10% held by the top ten. Per donor, at least one pre-ART and at least two post-ART PBMC samples were obtained. The count of this clone is one. The antigen remains unidentified. The sequences come from unsorted PBMCs, collected 1.1 years after starting antiretroviral therapy. The source is a man younger than 30 with HIV.

DNA for the CDR3: TGTGCCAGCAGCCAAGGGCCGGGACAGGGTAACACTGAAGCTTTCTTT. Its translation: CASSQGPGQGNTEAFF. The chain recombines TRBV14 with TRBJ1-1; 9 bases align to TRBD1. V dropped 1 base and J dropped 2; count of bases not matched to a gene: 5. CDR3 length: 16 residues. CDR1 SGHDN and CDR2 FVKESK come from the germline V gene.